This paragraph covers one TCR beta chain sequence. Its target antigen remains unknown. Per-base qualities were not stored, and no clone one base away is much larger. The immunoSEQ Assay, a bias-controlled multiplex PCR, was used to amplify TCRbeta CDR3 regions from genomic DNA. For the original study's pipeline: Within the assay, amplification of reference gene primers was used to estimate how many nucleated cells each sample contained. To quantify the absolute abundance of each unique TCRbeta CDR3 rearrangement, sequence reads were collapsed and filtered. For each sample, productive Simpson clonality was calculated as the square root of Simpson's diversity index across productive rearrangements. TCRdb stores this immuneACCESS table with in-frame sequences only. Part of the clones is absent; in the studies checked, under half of the shortfall reflects unresolved V genes, and no reason is known for the rest. The D gene and trimming were derived from the DNA, and the V and J assignments and clone size from that table. The table for this sample lists some 200,000 clones; approximately 85% of them were counted only once. Around 9.8% of the sample rests with the top ten.

Each collaborating institution followed its own protocols to collect whole blood in K2EDTA tubes. For TCRbeta analysis, collaborator samples were shipped as frozen whole blood, as isolated PBMCs, or as DNA extracted from either sample type. These data belong to a study of blood T cell repertoires in COVID-19 (TCRdb year 2020). Study-wide context: Samples from collaborators originated in the United States, Italy and Spain and spanned both the acute and convalescent phases of COVID-19. The material from the prospective study consisted of cDNA or gDNA derived from T cells, B-cell-depleted T cells, or PBMCs. Deeply sampled blood TCRbeta repertoires from subjects exposed to, actively infected with, or recovered from COVID-19 were included in the dataset. The repertoires were made available in a free public database intended to serve as a resource for research on the immune response to SARS-CoV-2. The samples were drawn from the first 160 participants of the ongoing ImmuneRACE study and from 950 to 1,500 subjects provided by 6 global collaborators. A de-identified subject ID, COVID-19 status, age in years and sex were almost always included in the sample metadata. Where HLA class I and class II types were available, the types were taken from metadata supplied by the sample provider, not from assay-based typing.

The paper's findings and limits, for the study overall: Clinical and demographic metadata were provided uncurated, with the amount varying by source and participant.

This clonotype originated in a woman older than 75 with acute or convalescent COVID-19. What was sequenced was peripheral blood.

The encoded CDR3 is CASSQRTSGSRSGELFF. DNA sequence: TGCGCCAGCAGCCAACGTACTAGCGGGAGTAGGTCCGGGGAGCTGTTTTTT. The rearranged segments are TRBV4-1 and TRBJ2-2, and 11 junctional nucleotides match TRBD2. The germline V end is reduced by 2 bases and the J end by 6 bases; junction bases left unmatched: 8. CDR1 and CDR2 are drawn from the germline V gene: MGHRA, YSYEKL. From its cysteine to its phenylalanine, the CDR3 spans 17 amino acids. Only the CDR3 region is kept as DNA, spanning 51 bases read in frame from base 1.